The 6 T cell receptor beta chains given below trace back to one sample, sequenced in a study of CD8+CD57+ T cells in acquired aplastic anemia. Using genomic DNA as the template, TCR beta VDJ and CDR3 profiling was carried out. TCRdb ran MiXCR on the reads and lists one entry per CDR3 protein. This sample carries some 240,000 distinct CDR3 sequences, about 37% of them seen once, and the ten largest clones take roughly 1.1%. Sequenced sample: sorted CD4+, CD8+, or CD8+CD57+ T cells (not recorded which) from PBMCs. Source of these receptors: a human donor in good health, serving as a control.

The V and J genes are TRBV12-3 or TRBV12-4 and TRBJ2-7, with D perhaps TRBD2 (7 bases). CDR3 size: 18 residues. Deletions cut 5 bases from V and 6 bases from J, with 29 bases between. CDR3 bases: TGTGCCAGCAGTCTCATTATATTTAAGGGGGGAGGGATGAGCGAGCAGTACTTC. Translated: CASSLIIFKGGGMSEQYF.

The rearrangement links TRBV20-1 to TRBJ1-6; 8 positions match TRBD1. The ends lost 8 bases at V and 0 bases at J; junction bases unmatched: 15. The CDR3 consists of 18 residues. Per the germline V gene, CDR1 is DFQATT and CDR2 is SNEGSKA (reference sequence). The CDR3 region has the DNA TGCAGTACAACGCCTAAGAGGGACAGGAACTCCTATAATTCACCCCTCCACTTT. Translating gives CSTTPKRDRNSYNSPLHF.

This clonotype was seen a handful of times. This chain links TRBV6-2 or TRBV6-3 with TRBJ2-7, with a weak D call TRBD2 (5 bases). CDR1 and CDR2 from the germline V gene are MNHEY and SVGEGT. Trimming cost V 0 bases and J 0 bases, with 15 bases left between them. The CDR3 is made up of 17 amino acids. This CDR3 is CASSYSWRGKSSYEQYF. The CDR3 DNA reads TGTGCCAGCAGTTACTCTTGGAGAGGGAAAAGCTCCTACGAGCAGTACTTC.

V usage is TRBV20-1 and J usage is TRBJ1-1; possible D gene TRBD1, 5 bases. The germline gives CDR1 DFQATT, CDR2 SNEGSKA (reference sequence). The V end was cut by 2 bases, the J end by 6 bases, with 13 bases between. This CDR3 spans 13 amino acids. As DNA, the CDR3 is TGCAGTGCTAGAAGGGTCCAGGGCTCTGAAGCTTTCTTT. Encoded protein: CSARRVQGSEAFF.

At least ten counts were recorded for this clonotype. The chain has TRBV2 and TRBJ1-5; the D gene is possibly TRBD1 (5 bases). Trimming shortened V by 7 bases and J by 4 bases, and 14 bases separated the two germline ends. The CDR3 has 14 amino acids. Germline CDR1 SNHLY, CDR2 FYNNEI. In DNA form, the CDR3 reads TGTGCCAGCACGACGGTACAGGAAAATCAGCCCCAGCATTTT. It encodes CASTTVQENQPQHF.

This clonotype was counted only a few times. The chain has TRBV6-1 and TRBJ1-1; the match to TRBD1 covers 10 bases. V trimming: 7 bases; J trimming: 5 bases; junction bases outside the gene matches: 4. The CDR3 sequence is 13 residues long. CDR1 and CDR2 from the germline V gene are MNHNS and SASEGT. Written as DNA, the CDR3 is TGTGCCAGCATTGACAGGGGGCTTACTGAAGCTTTCTTT. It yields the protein CASIDRGLTEAFF.